What follows are 21 T cell receptor beta chains derived from one specimen sequenced in a study of control samples from healthy donors and cancer patients. Assay used: immunoSEQ multiplex PCR; TCRdb lists only in-frame clones, some missing. Of roughly 92,000 clones in the sample, 86% were seen once. The sample comprised blood. These receptors came from a woman in her forties or fifties in good health.

This sequence joins TRBV15 and TRBJ2-5; 12 bases are a match to TRBD2. Trimming cost V 5 bases and J 5 bases; bases outside gene matches: 9. The length of the CDR3 is 16 residues. Looked up from germline, CDR1 is LNHNV and CDR2 is YYDKDF (reference sequence). Here the CDR3 reads CATSEPSGRGQETQYF. DNA for the CDR3: TGTGCCACCAGCGAACCTAGCGGGAGGGGTCAGGAGACCCAGTACTTC.

V is TRBV3-1 (or the pseudogene TRBV3-2) and J is TRBJ2-5; D might be TRBD2 (5 bases). The CDR3 has 17 residues. Per the germline V gene, CDR1 is LGHDT and CDR2 is YNNKEL (reference sequence). V lost 6 bases, J lost 5 bases, and 25 bases lay in between. The CDR3 nucleotides are TGTGCCAGCAGTAAACAGTCGTCAGATCTCAGAGGGGAGACCCAGTACTTC. Amino acids: CASSKQSSDLRGETQYF.

In its sample, this clone was seen a few times. The CDR3: CASSLGPGIGGYTF. CDR3 DNA sequence: TGCGCCAGCAGCTTGGGCCCAGGGATAGGCGGCTACACCTTC. The chain couples TRBV5-1 to TRBJ1-2; perhaps TRBD1 as D (5 bases). CDR3 length equals 14 residues. Trimming took off 0 bases at V and 8 bases at J, with 14 bases between the two ends. Germline V gives CDR1 SGHRS, CDR2 YFSETQ.

With respect to this clone: Other DNA sequences in this specimen translate into the identical CDR3. The V call is TRBV25-1, the J call TRBJ1-2; D unresolved. Germline assignment: CDR1 MGHDK and CDR2 SYGVNS. V lost 1 base, J lost 4 bases, and 13 bases lay in between. The CDR3 is 15 residues long. CDR3 in DNA: TGTGCCAGCAGTGAATCGTCGTCACGGACCTATGGCTACACCTTC. It translates to CASSESSSRTYGYTF.

The chain is built from TRBV4-2 and TRBJ1-1; D is perhaps TRBD1 (5 bases). This CDR3 is 17 amino acids long. Trimming pared 0 bases from V and 6 bases from J, leaving 20 bases between. Germline V gene data show CDR1 as LGHNA and CDR2 as YNFKEQ. The CDR3 loop reads CASSQDPHPTWGAEAFF. The CDR3 nucleotides read TGTGCCAGCAGCCAAGATCCTCATCCCACCTGGGGGGCTGAAGCTTTCTTT.

The rearrangement uses TRBV19 and TRBJ2-1, with D possibly TRBD2 on 7 matching bases. CDR1 is LNHDA, CDR2 SQIVND, per germline (reference sequence). The CDR3 consists of 16 residues. Trimming cost V 5 bases and J 9 bases, with 23 bases left between them. The CDR3 protein is CASSGTGTGGVGEQFF. Written as DNA, the CDR3 is TGTGCCAGTAGTGGGACCGGGACGGGGGGCGTGGGTGAGCAGTTCTTC.

The chain is built from TRBV4-3 and TRBJ2-7, with TRBD2 matching over 8 bases. CDR1 is LGHNA and CDR2 is YSLEER in the germline V gene. This CDR3 has 14 residues. The V gene end was trimmed by 4 bases and the J gene end by 7 bases; junction bases not matched to a gene: 9. The CDR3 reads CASSPLTGGREQYF. The CDR3 DNA follows: TGCGCCAGCAGCCCCTTGACGGGGGGGCGAGAGCAGTACTTC.

J is TRBJ2-1 and V is TRBV28; 7 nucleotides align to TRBD2. After removal of 3 bases from V and 8 bases from J, the junction contained 4 bases not matched to a gene. The CDR3 is made up of 13 amino acids. The germline gives CDR1 MDHEN, CDR2 SYDVKM. Here the CDR3 reads CASSLREIYEQFF. For the CDR3, the DNA is TGTGCCAGCAGTTTGCGGGAGATCTATGAGCAGTTCTTC. Filled out from reference TRBV28 and TRBJ2-1, the complete variable domain reads DVKVTQSSRYLVKRTGEKVFLECVQDMDHENMFWYRQDPGLGLRLIYFSYDVKMKEKGDIPEGYSVSREKKERFSLILESASTNQTSMYLCASSLREIYEQFFGPGTRLTVL.

The chain employs TRBV14 and TRBJ2-7, with a tentative D call TRBD1 (5 bases). The CDR3 sequence is 13 residues long. V shed 2 bases and J shed 5 bases, with 10 bases lying between them. Germline values: CDR1 SGHDN, CDR2 FVKESK. The CDR3 loop reads CASSQRGPHEQYF. DNA for the CDR3: TGTGCCAGCAGCCAAAGGGGTCCCCACGAGCAGTACTTC. The whole variable domain, remainder taken from reference TRBV14 and TRBJ2-7, is EAGVTQFPSHSVIEKGQTVTLRCDPISGHDNLYWYRRVMGKEIKFLLHFVKESKQDESGMPNNRFLAERTGGTYSTLKVQPAELEDSGVYFCASSQRGPHEQYFGPGTRLTVT.

The chain is built from TRBV29-1 and TRBJ1-1; a weak D match, TRBD1 (6 bases). The CDR3 loop spans 13 amino acids. Germline V gene sequence: CDR1 SQVTM, CDR2 ANQGSEA. V shed 5 bases and J shed 0 bases, with 10 bases lying between them. CDR3 sequence (DNA): TGCAGCGTTTGGGACACCTTGAACACTGAAGCTTTCTTT. Translated, it gives CSVWDTLNTEAFF. The complete variable domain, with remaining parts taken from reference TRBV29-1 and TRBJ1-1, reads SAVISQKPSRDICQRGTSLTIQCQVDSQVTMMFWYRQQPGQSLTLIATANQGSEATYESGFVIDKFPISRPNLTFSTLTVSNMSPEDSSIYLCSVWDTLNTEAFFGQGTRLTVV.

The genes are TRBV6-5 and TRBJ1-1; D possibly corresponds to TRBD1 (5 bases). V lost 4 bases to trimming and J lost 1 base, with 7 bases between them. In germline, CDR1 is MNHEY, CDR2 SVGAGI. This CDR3 is built from 13 residues. The CDR3 nucleotides are TGTGCCAGCAGTTTGGGGCAGAACACTGAAGCTTTCTTT. Its translation is CASSLGQNTEAFF.

This clone was counted once. The V call is TRBV4-2, the J call TRBJ1-5; no reliable D call. Trimming cost V 0 bases and J 3 bases, with 9 bases left between them. Germline CDR1 LGHNA, CDR2 YNFKEQ. This CDR3 is built from 15 residues. The CDR3 protein is CASSQDWGFNQPQHF. Here the CDR3 DNA reads TGTGCCAGCAGCCAAGATTGGGGATTCAATCAGCCCCAGCATTTT.

DNA for the CDR3: TGTGCCAGCAGCTTATTCGGGGCAGGTCACCGTCCCTACGAGCAGTACTTC. Translation gives CASSLFGAGHRPYEQYF. V gene TRBV11-3 combines with J gene TRBJ2-7; D possibly matches TRBD1 or TRBD2 (5 bases each). Trimming took off 2 bases at V and 2 bases at J, with 19 bases between the two ends. This CDR3 region has 17 residues. In germline, CDR1 is SGHNT, CDR2 YENEEA.

The chain uses TRBV5-6 and TRBJ2-1; tentatively, D is TRBD2 (5 bases). CDR1 SGHDT and CDR2 YYEEEE come from the germline V gene. The CDR3 has 17 residues. The V end was cut by 4 bases, the J end by 7 bases, with 24 bases between. The chain's CDR3 is CASSRTQRVSWMNEQFF. CDR3 DNA sequence: TGTGCCAGCAGCAGGACCCAGAGGGTTAGCTGGATGAATGAGCAGTTCTTC.

The chain recombines TRBV7-8 with TRBJ1-4, with 8 bases aligning to TRBD1. Germline CDR1 is SGHVS and CDR2 is FQNEAQ. The CDR3 covers 15 residues. The V and J ends lost 3 bases and 5 bases, in that order; junction bases with no gene match: 5. The CDR3, as DNA: TGTGCCAGCAGCTTCGACAGGGGAGGAAATGAAAAACTGTTTTTT. Amino acids: CASSFDRGGNEKLFF.

The chain uses TRBV5-4 and TRBJ2-7; D may correspond to TRBD1 or TRBD2 (5 bases each). This CDR3 region has 13 residues. Trimming cost V 3 bases and J 1 base, with 8 bases left between them. Germline V lookup: CDR1 SGHNT, CDR2 YYREEE (reference sequence). CDR3 bases: TGTGCCAGCAGCTGGGGACGTTCCTACGAGCAGTACTTC. Residues: CASSWGRSYEQYF.

The chain has TRBV19 and TRBJ1-5; the D is unclear. Germline CDR1 reads LNHDA; CDR2 reads SQIVND (reference sequence). The CDR3 runs 14 residues. The V end lost 1 base, the J end lost 8 bases, and 12 bases lay between the germline ends. CDR3 sequence (DNA): TGTGCCAGTAGTATAGGATCGATGGGGAAGCCCCAGCATTTT. It encodes CASSIGSMGKPQHF.

The rearrangement joins TRBV7-9 to TRBJ1-4; the D gene is possibly TRBD1 (6 bases). The V gene lost 7 bases and the J gene lost 2 bases, with 14 bases spanning the gap. Germline V gene lookup returns CDR1 SEHNR and CDR2 FQNEAQ (reference sequence). CDR3 length: 15 amino acids. DNA for the CDR3: TGTGCCAGCACCGGAGGGGGGGACACTAATGAAAAACTGTTTTTT. It translates to CASTGGGDTNEKLFF.

The J gene is TRBJ2-1, the V gene TRBV9, with D possibly being TRBD1 (6 bases). Trimming took 3 bases from V and 3 from J, leaving 10 bases between them. The CDR3 covers 14 residues. CDR1 is SGDLS, CDR2 YYNGEE, per germline. The CDR3 spells CASSALGGYNEQFF. The CDR3 nucleotides are TGTGCCAGCAGCGCCCTAGGGGGCTACAATGAGCAGTTCTTC.

This chain connects TRBV3-1 (or the pseudogene TRBV3-2) to TRBJ2-2; 8 positions match TRBD1. This CDR3 contains 15 residues. CDR1 is LGHDT and CDR2 is YNNKEL in the germline V gene (reference sequence). The V gene end was trimmed by 4 bases and the J gene end by 4 bases; junction bases not matched to a gene: 5. As DNA, the CDR3 is TGTGCCAGCAGCCCGCAGGGGGCGGGCACCGGGGAGCTGTTTTTT. Its translation: CASSPQGAGTGELFF.

The J gene is TRBJ1-3, the V gene TRBV7-9; unclear D gene. Per the germline V gene, CDR1 is SEHNR and CDR2 is FQNEAQ (reference sequence). This CDR3 spans 13 amino acids. Trimming pared 0 bases from V and 8 bases from J, leaving 8 bases between. CDR3 residues: CASSLALEDTIYF. In DNA form, the CDR3 reads TGTGCCAGCAGCTTAGCGCTAGAGGACACCATATATTTT.